The clone carrying this T cell receptor (beta chain) was seen a handful of times. Its target is unknown. TCRdb analysed the 5' RACE reads with MiXCR anew, one entry per CDR3 protein. The sample holds roughly 250,000 distinct CDR3 sequences, about 9.1% seen once. This sample stems from a study of CD8 T cells in ankylosing spondylitis. Study-wide findings and caveats: Significantly higher representation of disease-linked clones was reported for matched ankylosing spondylitis synovial fluid. Certain motif variants had earlier appeared in reactive arthritis synovial fluid and blood. In ankylosing spondylitis blood, a motif of roughly 8 highly homologous TCR beta variants appeared characteristic.

The CDR3 spans 15 residues. Trimming removed 6 bases from V and 1 base from J; junction bases left unmatched: 3. CDR1 is MNHEY and CDR2 is SMNVEV in the germline V gene (reference sequence). This chain uses TRBV27 with TRBJ2-6; TRBD1 aligns across 7 bases. The specimen sequenced was blood, either unsorted or a sorted T cell fraction (not recorded which). This receptor was taken from a male donor with ankylosing spondylitis or in good health (not recorded which). CDR3 nucleotide sequence: TGTGCCAGCAGACAGACAGGGTCTGGGGCCAACGTCCTGACTTTC. This translates into CASRQTGSGANVLTF.